This passage covers 27 T cell receptor beta chains from one sample sequenced in a study of T cell clonality in common variable immunodeficiency. TCRdb's copy holds only in-frame clones and misses some; the assay was immunoSEQ multiplex PCR. Observed in the sample are 45,000 to 70,000 clones, none of them singletons. Sequenced input: peripheral blood mononuclear cells. These receptors came from a person aged 18-69 years in good health.

Many counts were recorded for this clone. The read ends 3 residues shy of where the CDR3 ends; the end is completed using the germline J gene. This sequence joins TRBV7-9 and TRBJ2-1, with 7 bases lining up with TRBD1. CDR1 and CDR2 from the germline V gene are SEHNR and FQNEAQ (reference sequence). The CDR3 spans 13 residues. J was trimmed by 9 bases and V by 8 bases; bases with no gene match: 10. The sequenced part of the CDR3 DNA is TGTGCCAGCCGGGACAGTCCTTGGGGTGAG. This encodes CASRDSPWGE. The whole CDR3 reads CASRDSPWGEQFF.

This clone was observed at least ten times. The CDR3 end is not reached by the read, which stops 3 residues before it; the germline J gene fills it in. V is TRBV2 and J is TRBJ2-5, with TRBD1 matching 7 bases. The germline gives CDR1 SNHLY, CDR2 FYNNEI. The CDR3 consists of 12 residues. The V segment lost 6 bases and the J segment 7 bases; nucleotides outside the gene matches: 5. CDR3 DNA (partial): TGTGCCAGCAGCGTTACAGGGGCGACC. It encodes CASSVTGAT. The complete CDR3 protein is CASSVTGATQYF. Full variable domain (remainder filled in from reference TRBV2 and TRBJ2-5): EPEVTQTPSHQVTQMGQEVILRCVPISNHLYFYWYRQILGQKVEFLVSFYNNEISEKSEIFDDQFSVERPDGSNFTLKIRSTKLEDSAMYFCASSVTGATQYFGPGTRLLVL.

The DNA read from the CDR3 is TGTGCCAGCAGCTTGGGCAGGGCGCCCGAG. Its protein product is CASSLGRAPE. In full, the CDR3 is CASSLGRAPEQYF. The V and J genes are TRBV5-5 and TRBJ2-7, with D possibly being TRBD1 (5 bases). The read comes to an end 3 residues before the CDR3 does, leaving the germline J gene to fill in the end. This CDR3 comprises 13 residues. Germline V gene lookup returns CDR1 SGHKS and CDR2 YYEKEE (reference sequence). Deletions cut 0 bases from V and 6 bases from J, with 10 bases between.

This clone was observed at least ten times. Read data end 3 residues before the CDR3 end; the end is taken from the germline J gene. This chain joins TRBV7-9 and TRBJ1-3; possible D gene TRBD1, 5 bases. Germline CDR1 SEHNR, CDR2 FQNEAQ (reference sequence). V was trimmed by 5 bases and J by 2 bases, leaving 10 bases between them. The CDR3 is made up of 14 amino acids. CDR3 residues: CASSSRAAGNTIYF. Partial CDR3 DNA: TGTGCCAGCAGCAGCAGGGCGGCTGGAAACACC.

This clone was recorded at least ten times. The read halts 3 residues ahead of the CDR3 end, with the missing end drawn from the germline J gene. Other DNA sequences in the sample encode the same CDR3. The gene calls are TRBV7-2 and TRBJ1-2; D ambiguous. The CDR3 consists of 11 residues. Trimming took off 6 bases at V and 5 bases at J, with 7 bases between the two ends. Per germline, CDR1 SGHTA and CDR2 FQGNSA. CDR3 residues: CASSRAYGYTF. Incomplete CDR3 DNA: TGTGCCAGCAGTCGCGCGTATGGC.

This clone was recorded many times. The missing CDR3 end, 3 residues past where the read stops, is filled in from the germline J gene. The chain carries TRBV20-1 and TRBJ2-5; TRBD1 agrees at 7 bases. V lost 6 bases to trimming and J lost 3 bases; unmatched junction nucleotides: 10. Looked up from germline, CDR1 is DFQATT and CDR2 is SNEGSKA (reference sequence). CDR3 length: 14 amino acids. The sequenced CDR3 bases are TGCAGTGCCCATCGACAGGGACGGGAAGAGACC. It is translated as CSAHRQGREET. Given in full, the CDR3 is CSAHRQGREETQYF.

A remark on this clone: The sequence runs out 3 residues before the end of the CDR3; the remainder is reconstructed from the germline J gene. The chain uses TRBV7-9 and TRBJ1-1; D is unresolved. V lost 5 bases and J 2 bases, leaving 15 bases between the germline ends. The CDR3 runs 15 residues. The germline V gene has CDR1 SEHNR and CDR2 FQNEAQ (reference sequence). The CDR3 here is CASSATATTNTEAFF. The DNA read from the CDR3 is TGTGCCAGCAGCGCTACAGCGACTACTAACACTGAA.

There are many counts of this clone. Incomplete CDR3 DNA: TGTGCCAGCAGCTTTACAGGGGACTACACTGAA. It yields the protein CASSFTGDYTE. The CDR3 as a whole reads CASSFTGDYTEAFF. The chain is built from TRBV7-9 and TRBJ1-1, with 7 nucleotides matching TRBD1. The read terminates 3 residues ahead of where the CDR3 ends, so the germline J gene completes it. CDR3 length: 14 amino acids. V trimming: 3 bases; J trimming: 3 bases; junction bases outside the gene matches: 4. CDR1 and CDR2 (germline): SEHNR, FQNEAQ (reference sequence).

Ten or more counts support this clone. The read gets to within 3 residues of the CDR3 end, and the germline J gene fills in the rest. This chain links TRBV5-6 with TRBJ1-2, with D perhaps matching TRBD1 (5 bases). This CDR3 has 13 amino acids. V was pared by 1 base and J by 7 bases, with 11 bases between. In germline, CDR1 is SGHDT, CDR2 YYEEEE. The CDR3 protein is CASSLKGRGGYTF. The part of the CDR3 DNA that was read is TGTGCCAGCAGCTTGAAGGGGCGGGGTGGC.

This clone was counted ten times or more. The CDR3 end falls 3 residues outside the read, so it is completed with the germline J gene. The chain uses TRBV18 and TRBJ1-2; TRBD1 aligns across 10 bases. Germline CDR1 is KGHSH and CDR2 is LQKENI. The V segment lost 0 bases and the J segment 6 bases; nucleotides outside the gene matches: 7. This CDR3 comprises 16 residues. The sequenced part of the CDR3 DNA is TGTGCCAGCTCACCACCCGACAGGGGGCGTGTGGATGGC. Encoded protein: CASSPPDRGRVDG. The entire CDR3 sequence reads CASSPPDRGRVDGYTF. Variable domain in full (rest from reference TRBV18 and TRBJ1-2): NAGVMQNPRHLVRRRGQEARLRCSPMKGHSHVYWYRQLPEEGLKFMVYLQKENIIDESGMPKERFSAEFPKEGPSILRIQQVVRGDSAAYFCASSPPDRGRVDGYTFGSGTRLTVV.

This clone occurred many times. The CDR3 end lies 3 residues beyond the end of the read and is filled in from the germline J gene. This chain joins TRBV5-1 and TRBJ2-5; 11 nucleotides agree with TRBD1. This CDR3 spans 16 amino acids. The V segment lost 3 bases and the J segment 4 bases; nucleotides outside the gene matches: 8. Germline V gene data show CDR1 as SGHRS and CDR2 as YFSETQ. The CDR3 DNA, read in part, is TGCGCCAGCAGCTCGAACCCCGGGACAGGGGGAGAGACC. Encoded protein: CASSSNPGTGGET. The complete CDR3 protein is CASSSNPGTGGETQYF.

This clone was seen many times. The CDR3 is cut off 3 residues early in the read; its end comes from the germline J gene. J is TRBJ1-1 and V is TRBV18; D ambiguous. Looked up from germline, CDR1 is KGHSH and CDR2 is LQKENI. The CDR3 covers 14 residues. Trimming left V 2 bases short and J 2 bases short, with 9 bases between. The CDR3 sequence: CASSPGLGNTEAFF. Incomplete CDR3 DNA: TGTGCCAGCTCACCAGGACTAGGTAACACTGAA.

This clone has ten or more counts. A read error may account for a junction end that differs from germline. Read sequence stops 3 residues before the CDR3 end, and the germline J gene provides the missing end. The genes are TRBV4-2 and TRBJ2-3; 9 bases match TRBD2. This CDR3 has 17 residues. From germline, CDR1 is LGHNA and CDR2 YNFKEQ. This chain's CDR3 is CASSQRVGSGSADTQYF. The DNA read from the CDR3 is TGCGCCAGCAGCCAAAGGGTGGGTAGCGGGAGTGCAGATACG.

In its sample, this clone was seen many times. The read ends 3 residues before the CDR3 terminus; that terminus is restored from the germline J gene. The J gene is TRBJ2-5, the V gene TRBV20-1; D is unresolved. CDR1 is DFQATT, CDR2 SNEGSKA, per germline (reference sequence). This CDR3 region has 15 residues. With 3 bases removed from V and 5 bases from J, the gap between germline ends came to 19 bases. The CDR3 spells CSASSSDTGGETQYF. CDR3 DNA (partial): TGCAGTGCTAGTTCCTCCGACACCGGTGGGGAGACC.

Many counts were recorded for this clone. Read sequence stops 3 residues before the CDR3 end, and the germline J gene provides the missing end. The genes are TRBV7-9 and TRBJ2-3; 10 nucleotides line up with TRBD2. The CDR3 is made up of 14 amino acids. The V gene's germline CDR1 is SEHNR and CDR2 FQNEAQ (reference sequence). Trimming cost V 3 bases and J 4 bases; bases outside gene matches: 1. CDR3 sequence: CASSLGLAPDTQYF. CDR3 DNA (partial): TGTGCCAGCAGCTTGGGACTAGCGCCAGATACG.

This clone was recorded many times. The read terminates 3 residues before the CDR3 end, so the remaining end is supplied by the germline J gene. The chain couples TRBV20-1 to TRBJ2-3; 7 nucleotides line up with TRBD2. Trimming removed 6 bases from V and 2 bases from J; junction bases left unmatched: 11. The CDR3 has 15 residues. Germline CDR1 and CDR2: DFQATT and SNEGSKA (reference sequence). CDR3 bases read: TGCAGTGCGTTCAGAGAAGCGGGAACCACAGATACG. Its translation: CSAFREAGTTDT. The full CDR3 sequence reads CSAFREAGTTDTQYF.

This clone came up many times. The missing CDR3 end, 3 residues past where the read stops, is filled in from the germline J gene. This chain joins TRBV20-1 and TRBJ2-5, with D perhaps matching TRBD2 (6 bases). Germline loops: CDR1 DFQATT, CDR2 SNEGSKA (reference sequence). The CDR3 extends over 14 amino acids. Trimming stripped 1 base from V and 5 bases from J, with 14 bases between. CDR3 amino acids: CSARGQGGAETQYF. CDR3 DNA, as far as it was read: TGCAGTGCTAGAGGGCAGGGCGGGGCGGAGACC.

This clone came up many times. Read sequence stops 3 residues before the CDR3 end, and the germline J gene provides the missing end. This chain joins TRBV29-1 and TRBJ2-1; 11 bases match TRBD1. V dropped 4 bases and J dropped 7; count of bases not matched to a gene: 6. CDR1 is SQVTM and CDR2 is ANQGSEA in the germline V gene. The CDR3 sequence is 14 residues long. The covered CDR3 bases are TGCAGCGTTGCATCGGGACAGGGGGGAAATGAG. Translation: CSVASGQGGNE. The CDR3 in its entirety is CSVASGQGGNEQFF.

This clone was found many times. The read terminates 3 residues ahead of where the CDR3 ends, so the germline J gene completes it. This chain joins TRBV20-1 and TRBJ1-2, with 12 bases aligning to TRBD1. The CDR3 totals 16 residues. Germline V gene data show CDR1 as DFQATT and CDR2 as SNEGSKA (reference sequence). V trimming: 5 bases; J trimming: 4 bases; junction bases outside the gene matches: 11. The CDR3 here is CSALPGQGAKGYGYTF. The sequenced part of the CDR3 DNA is TGCAGTGCTCTACCGGGACAGGGGGCAAAGGGCTATGGC.

This clone was picked up many times. CDR3 DNA (partial): TGTGCCACCTCTGAGGGCAACACAGATACG. It yields the protein CATSEGNTDT. The whole CDR3 reads CATSEGNTDTQYF. The V call is TRBV19, the J call TRBJ2-3, with D perhaps matching TRBD2 (5 bases). The read halts 3 residues ahead of the CDR3 end, with the missing end drawn from the germline J gene. The V gene lost 10 bases and the J gene lost 2 bases, with 13 bases spanning the gap. The CDR3 spans 13 residues. Germline V CDR1 and CDR2: LNHDA, SQIVND (reference sequence). Using reference TRBV19 and TRBJ2-3 for the parts outside the CDR3, the full variable domain is DGGITQSPKYLFRKEGQNVTLSCEQNLNHDAMYWYRQDPGQGLRLIYYSQIVNDFQKGDIAEGYSVSREKKESFPLTVTSAQKNPTAFYLCATSEGNTDTQYFGPGTRLTVL.

The sequenced part of the CDR3 DNA is TGTGCCAGCAAAACACCAACAAACTATGGC. Translation: CASKTPTNYG. The whole CDR3 sequence reads CASKTPTNYGYTF. This chain uses TRBV6-2 or TRBV6-3 with TRBJ1-2; D gene unclear. The CDR3 extends 3 residues past the end of the read, so its final part is completed from the germline J gene. From germline, CDR1 is MNHEY and CDR2 SVGEGT. V was cut by 7 bases and J by 2 bases, with 11 bases left in between. The CDR3 contains 13 residues.

This clone came up many times. The CDR3 end is not reached by the read, which stops 3 residues before it; the germline J gene fills it in. This rearrangement joins TRBV7-9 to TRBJ1-1; D gene ambiguous. Germline V gene data show CDR1 as SEHNR and CDR2 as FQNEAQ (reference sequence). The germline V and J ends were trimmed by 5 bases and 7 bases, with 14 bases remaining between them. The CDR3 runs to 13 residues. The covered CDR3 bases are TGTGCCAGCAGCCCAACCCCGAAGGGTGAA. Translation gives CASSPTPKGE. The CDR3 in its entirety is CASSPTPKGEAFF.

This clone was seen more than once but under ten times. The read ends 3 residues shy of where the CDR3 ends; the end is completed using the germline J gene. The chain employs TRBV7-2 and TRBJ1-2; D is uncertain. The CDR3 length is 13 residues. Germline assignment: CDR1 SGHTA and CDR2 FQGNSA. CDR3 DNA (partial): TGTGCCAGCAACAACCCTCCTGAGGGTGAC. Its protein is CASNNPPEGD. In full, the CDR3 is CASNNPPEGDYTF.

This clone was recorded a few times. The CDR3 is CASSLVGHDDNEQFF. The DNA read from the CDR3 is TGTGCCAGCAGCTTAGTTGGACACGACGACAATGAG. This sequence joins TRBV7-6 and TRBJ2-1, with a possible D match to TRBD1 (5 bases). The CDR3 end is not reached by the read, which stops 3 residues before it; the germline J gene fills it in. The CDR3 extends over 15 amino acids. Trimming took 1 base from V and 5 from J, leaving 12 bases between them. Germline V gene data show CDR1 as SGHVS and CDR2 as FNYEAQ.

In its sample, this clone was seen many times. The read is 3 residues too short to cover the CDR3 end, so that end is filled in from the germline J gene. J is TRBJ2-1 and V is TRBV20-1, with D maybe TRBD2 (5 bases). Trimming stripped 6 bases from V and 6 bases from J, with 15 bases between. Germline assignment: CDR1 DFQATT and CDR2 SNEGSKA (reference sequence). The CDR3 is 13 amino acids. CDR3 region: CSASLLALNEQFF. CDR3 DNA (partial): TGCAGTGCCTCTCTCCTAGCTCTCAATGAG.

This clone was seen repeatedly, ten times or more. The observed sequence ends 3 residues before the CDR3 terminus, with the missing tail filled in from the germline J gene. The V and J genes are TRBV4-1 and TRBJ2-3, with 9 bases fitting TRBD2. This CDR3 is 15 amino acids long. Germline V gives CDR1 MGHRA, CDR2 YSYEKL. After removal of 4 bases from V and 0 bases from J, the junction contained 2 bases not matched to a gene. CDR3: CASSPGLASTDTQYF. The DNA read from the CDR3 is TGCGCCAGCAGCCCGGGACTAGCCAGCACAGATACG.

This clone was seen at least ten times. Relative to the germline gene, one junction end is altered; a read error may explain this. The read gets to within 3 residues of the CDR3 end, and the germline J gene fills in the rest. The genes are TRBV7-9 and TRBJ2-7, with TRBD2 as a possible D gene (5 bases). Looked up from germline, CDR1 is SEHNR and CDR2 is FQNEAQ (reference sequence). The CDR3 length is 12 residues. CDR3 DNA (partial): TGTGCCACCAGCAGCGGAACCTACGAG. This encodes CATSSGTYE. The entire CDR3 reads CATSSGTYEQYF.